This TCR beta chain was identified during a study of blood T cell repertoires in COVID-19. Study as a whole: There were acute and convalescent COVID-19 samples, and they came from the United States, Italy and Spain.

This table comes from immunoSEQ multiplex PCR, and its TCRdb copy is limited to in-frame clones, with some not included. The table includes 150,000 to 200,000 clones, over 80% detected once. V trimming: 4 bases; J trimming: 8 bases; junction bases outside the gene matches: 10. The CDR3 is made up of 14 amino acids. Per the germline V gene, CDR1 is MGHRA and CDR2 is YSYEKL. This TCR derives from a man in his fifties or sixties with COVID-19, enrolled during active disease. This rearrangement joins TRBV4-1 to TRBJ1-1, with 7 bases aligning to TRBD1. Sequencing was done on a sample of peripheral blood. The CDR3 region is CASSRVPRGEEAFF. The CDR3 region has the DNA TGCGCCAGCAGCCGCGTCCCCAGGGGGGAAGAAGCTTTCTTT.